The clone carrying this T cell receptor (beta chain) was detected only once. This record belongs to a study of T cells after somatic rescue of genetic block. The repertoire was sequenced with immunoSEQ multiplex PCR; TCRdb's copy has only in-frame clones and lacks some. The sample lists roughly 65,000 clones, roughly 92% occurring once. Germline V CDR1 and CDR2: LNHDA, SQIVND (reference sequence). V gave up 5 bases and J gave up 5 bases, with 17 bases separating them. The CDR3 runs to 15 residues. Sequenced: peripheral blood mononuclear cells (PBMCs). The chain couples TRBV19 to TRBJ2-3; D perhaps matches TRBD2 (6 bases). This receptor was obtained from a man aged 40-50 years. In nucleotides, the CDR3 is TGTGCCAGTAGTGACCGGGACTTCGGGGGAGATACGCAGTATTTT. As protein: CASSDRDFGGDTQYF.